The 11 T cell receptor beta chains in this list originate from one sample, sequenced in a study of blood T cell repertoires in COVID-19. Profiled with immunoSEQ multiplex PCR; TCRdb holds only in-frame clones, not every one. The sample has under 50,000 clones, roughly 86% seen once. The sequenced sample consisted of peripheral blood. The receptors shown here come from a human donor in a cohort sampled during active COVID-19.

The CDR3 region has the DNA TGTGCCAGCAGTGTCCGACAGGGGGGGCGCTACGAGCAGTACTTC. Translation: CASSVRQGGRYEQYF. The chain has TRBV28 and TRBJ2-7; 9 bases line up with TRBD1. Trimming took 5 bases from V and 3 from J; bases not matched to a gene: 8. This CDR3 region has 15 residues. Germline V gene lookup returns CDR1 MDHEN and CDR2 SYDVKM.

The chain joins TRBV6-6 to TRBJ1-2; tentative D call: TRBD1 (6 bases). The CDR3 sequence is 13 residues long. V lost 7 bases and J 2 bases, leaving 11 bases between the germline ends. The V gene's germline CDR1 is MNHNY and CDR2 SVGAGI (reference sequence). The CDR3: CASTPGQNYGYTF. The CDR3 DNA reads as TGTGCCAGCACACCGGGACAAAACTATGGCTACACCTTC.

The rearrangement uses TRBV2 and TRBJ1-5; TRBD1 agrees at 9 bases. V lost 3 bases to trimming and J lost 7 bases; unmatched junction nucleotides: 10. Looked up from germline, CDR1 is SNHLY and CDR2 is FYNNEI. The CDR3 runs to 16 residues. Here the CDR3 reads CASSEGGDRERQPQHF. In nucleotides, the CDR3 is TGTGCCAGCAGTGAGGGAGGGGACAGGGAGAGACAGCCCCAGCATTTT.

The chain uses TRBV5-6 and TRBJ2-7; D possibly corresponds to TRBD1 (5 bases). CDR3 length: 12 amino acids. The V and J ends lost 1 base and 4 bases respectively, with 6 bases between them. Germline assignment: CDR1 SGHDT and CDR2 YYEEEE. This CDR3 reads CASSLQGYEQYF. As DNA, the CDR3 is TGTGCCAGCAGCTTGCAGGGTTACGAGCAGTACTTC.

This clone was detected once. This chain uses TRBV6-6 with TRBJ1-5; TRBD1 might be the D (6 bases). Germline V CDR1 and CDR2: MNHNY, SVGAGI (reference sequence). V was pared by 5 bases and J by 0 bases, with 11 bases between. The CDR3 consists of 15 residues. CDR3 sequence reads: CASSHRDISNQPQHF. CDR3 coding DNA: TGTGCCAGCAGTCACCGGGACATTAGCAATCAGCCCCAGCATTTT.

The chain couples TRBV14 to TRBJ1-5, with a tentative D call TRBD1 (6 bases). Germline assignment: CDR1 SGHDN and CDR2 FVKESK. The CDR3 has 13 amino acids. V was trimmed by 9 bases and J by 6 bases, leaving 15 bases between them. CDR3 amino acids: CARQGACSQPQHF. CDR3 nucleotides: TGTGCCAGACAGGGCGCCTGCAGTCAGCCCCAGCATTTT.

The J gene is TRBJ2-2, the V gene TRBV9, with D hard to call. CDR1 and CDR2 from the germline V gene are SGDLS and YYNGEE. The CDR3 has 13 amino acids. Trimming pared 3 bases from V and 10 bases from J, leaving 13 bases between. The CDR3 region is CASSASSGLELFF. The DNA for the CDR3 is TGTGCCAGCAGCGCCTCTTCCGGTCTGGAGCTGTTTTTT.

The chain employs TRBV28 and TRBJ2-7; TRBD2 agrees at 12 bases. In germline, CDR1 is MDHEN, CDR2 SYDVKM. V shed 5 bases, J shed 11 bases, and the junction held 13 bases outside the gene matches. The CDR3 loop spans 15 amino acids. CDR3 nucleotide sequence: TGTGCCAGCAGTCTTGCTAGCGGGGGGGCCCGGGTGGAGTACTTC. Its translation is CASSLASGGARVEYF.

This chain links TRBV7-2 with TRBJ1-3; D is undetermined. Germline CDR1 is SGHTA and CDR2 is FQGNSA. Trimming removed 3 bases at V and 0 bases at J, with 9 bases between. This CDR3 is built from 15 residues. The CDR3 bases are TGTGCCAGCAGCTTCGAACGGTTCTCTGGAAACACCATATATTTT. The encoded protein is CASSFERFSGNTIYF. The complete variable domain, with remaining parts taken from reference TRBV7-2 and TRBJ1-3, reads GAGVSQSPSNKVTEKGKDVELRCDPISGHTALYWYRQSLGQGLEFLIYFQGNSAPDKSGLPSDRFSAERTGGSVSTLTIQRTQQEDSAVYLCASSFERFSGNTIYFGEGSWLTVV.

This chain links TRBV19 with TRBJ2-7; 8 positions agree with TRBD2. The CDR3 contains 14 residues. The germline V gene encodes CDR1 LNHDA and CDR2 SQIVND (reference sequence). The trim removed 7 bases at V and 3 bases at J, leaving 8 bases unmatched. CDR3 sequence: CASNPGLEYYEQYF. The CDR3 DNA follows: TGTGCCAGTAACCCGGGACTAGAGTACTACGAGCAGTACTTC.

This chain joins TRBV7-3 and TRBJ2-7, with D hard to call. Germline V lookup: CDR1 SGHTA, CDR2 FQGTGA. This CDR3 region has 16 residues. Deletions cut 2 bases from V and 0 bases from J, with 14 bases between. CDR3 loop: CASSLSGYSTSYEQYF. The CDR3 bases are TGTGCCAGCAGCTTATCCGGGTATTCCACCTCCTACGAGCAGTACTTC.